Described below is a single T cell receptor beta chain sequence and its context. Its specific antigen is unknown. Base qualities are not at hand, and no much larger clone is one base apart. The immunoSEQ Assay, a bias-controlled multiplex PCR, was used to amplify TCRbeta CDR3 regions from genomic DNA. In the source study's methods: Within the assay, amplification of reference gene primers was used to estimate how many nucleated cells each sample contained. To quantify the absolute abundance of each unique TCRbeta CDR3 rearrangement, sequence reads were collapsed and filtered. For each sample, productive Simpson clonality was calculated as the square root of Simpson's diversity index over productive rearrangements. TCRdb limited this immuneACCESS table to in-frame rearrangements with V and J called. A share of clones is missing; checked studies link under half to unresolved V genes, and the rest is unexplained. That table furnishes V, J and clone size, whereas the DNA furnished D and trimming. This sample gives 150,000 to 200,000 clones in total; roughly 80% of them show up just once. Approximately 13% of the sample belongs to the ten largest clones.

Taken from the germline V gene (reference sequence), the CDR1 and CDR2 loops are SGHNT and YYREEE. From the cysteine up to the phenylalanine, the CDR3 has a length of 13 residues. CDR3 DNA is the only sequence kept; it has 39 bases, read in frame from the first base. V and J lose 2 bases and 8 bases, and a span of 11 bases separates them. Samples from volunteer blood donors who had recovered from COVID-19 were contributed by a second Seattle source. The collaborating institutions used their own protocols to collect whole blood in K2EDTA tubes. For TCRbeta analysis, collaborators shipped samples as frozen whole blood, isolated PBMCs, or DNA extracted from either of those sample types. This record comes from a study of blood T cell repertoires in COVID-19 (dated by TCRdb to the early 2020s). In terms of the full investigation: Samples from collaborators originated in the United States, Italy and Spain and spanned both the acute and convalescent phases of COVID-19. The material from the prospective study consisted of cDNA or gDNA derived from T cells, B-cell-depleted T cells, or PBMCs. Subjects who had been exposed to COVID-19, were actively infected with it, or had recovered from it provided the deeply sampled blood TCRbeta repertoires that made up the dataset. The repertoires were released in a freely available public database meant as a resource for research on the immune response to SARS-CoV-2. Samples came from the ongoing ImmuneRACE study (first 160 participants) plus 1,254 subjects from 6 global collaborators. Nearly every sample came with metadata listing a de-identified subject ID, COVID-19 status, age in years and sex. HLA class I and class II types, where available, came from metadata supplied by the sample provider rather than from assay-based typing.

What the study reported, not specific to this receptor: How much clinical and demographic metadata was included differed by source and by participant, and the metadata was provided uncurated.

The sample consisted of peripheral blood. The chain is made from TRBV5-4 and TRBJ2-1; a weak D assignment points to TRBD2 (5 bases agree). The TCR originated in a man aged 50-59 years who had recovered from COVID-19. At the DNA level, the sequence is TGTGCCAGCAGCTTAGTAGGGAGTGATGAGCAGTTCTTC. Its protein product is CASSLVGSDEQFF.